This entry features one TCR beta chain sequence. The data were produced by immunoSEQ multiplex PCR, yet TCRdb's version contains in-frame clones alone and is incomplete. The sample lists tens of thousands of clones; 95% to 98% were seen once. This sample was taken from a study of technical replicates of blood from a handful of donors. CDR1 MDHEN and CDR2 SYDVKM come from the germline V gene. The CDR3 consists of 14 residues. Trimming stripped 7 bases from V and 1 base from J, with 11 bases between. The sample was T cells isolated from PBMCs. J is TRBJ1-5 and V is TRBV28, with D possibly matching TRBD1 (5 bases). The receptor was derived from a human donor in good health. CDR3 DNA sequence: TGTGCCAGCAATCAAGACAGAAGCAATCAGCCCCAGCATTTT. This gives the protein CASNQDRSNQPQHF.